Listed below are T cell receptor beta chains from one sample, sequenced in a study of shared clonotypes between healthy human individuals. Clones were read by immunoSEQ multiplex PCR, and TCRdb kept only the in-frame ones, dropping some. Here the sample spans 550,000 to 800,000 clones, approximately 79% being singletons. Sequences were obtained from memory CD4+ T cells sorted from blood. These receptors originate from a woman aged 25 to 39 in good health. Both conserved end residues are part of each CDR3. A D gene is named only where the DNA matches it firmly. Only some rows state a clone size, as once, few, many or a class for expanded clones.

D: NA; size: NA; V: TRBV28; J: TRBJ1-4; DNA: TGTGCCAGCAGTTCCCCAGGCCGGGGTGAGGGAGGTGAAAAACTGTTTTTT; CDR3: CASSSPGRGEGGEKLFF
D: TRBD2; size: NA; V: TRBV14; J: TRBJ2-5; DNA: TGTGCCAGCAGCCCGGGACTAGCGAACGAGGGAGAGACCCAGTACTTC; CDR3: CASSPGLANEGETQYF
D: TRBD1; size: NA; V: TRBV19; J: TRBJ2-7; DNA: TGTGCCAGTAGTATCGGACAGGGCATCCCTTCCGAGCAGTACTTC; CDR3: CASSIGQGIPSEQYF
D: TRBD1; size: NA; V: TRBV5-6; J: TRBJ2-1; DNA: TGTGCCAGCAGCTTGGCCTTTGGGACAGTAGATGAGCAGTTCTTC; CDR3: CASSLAFGTVDEQFF
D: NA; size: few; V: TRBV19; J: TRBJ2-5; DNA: TGTGCCAGTAGTATAAGGGAGACCCAGTACTTC; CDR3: CASSIRETQYF
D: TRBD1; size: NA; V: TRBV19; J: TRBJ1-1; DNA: TGTGCCAGTAGTACGCTACAGGGGTTCGTTAACACTGAAGCTTTCTTT; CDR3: CASSTLQGFVNTEAFF
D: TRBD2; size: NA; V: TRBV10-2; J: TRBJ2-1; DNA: TGCGCCAGCAAGGGGCAGCGGGAGTCCCACAATGAGCAGTTCTTC; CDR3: CASKGQRESHNEQFF
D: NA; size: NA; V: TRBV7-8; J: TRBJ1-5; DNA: TGTGCCAGCAGCTTACCGACATACCGGAGCAATCAGCCCCAGCATTTT; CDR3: CASSLPTYRSNQPQHF
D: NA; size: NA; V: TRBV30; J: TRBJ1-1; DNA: TGTGCCTTTAACAGGGAAACTGAAGCTTTCTTT; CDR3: CAFNRETEAFF
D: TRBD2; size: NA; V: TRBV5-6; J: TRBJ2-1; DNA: TGTGCCAGCAGCTTGGACGGCGGGAGGACCTACAATGAGCAGTTCTTC; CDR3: CASSLDGGRTYNEQFF
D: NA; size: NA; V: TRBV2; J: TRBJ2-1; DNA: TGTGCCAGCAGTCGAACAACCACAGGGACTTTTTACTCCGATGAGCAGTTCTTC; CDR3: CASSRTTTGTFYSDEQFF
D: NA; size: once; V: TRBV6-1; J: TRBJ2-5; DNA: TGTGCCAGCAGTGAAGTAGGTCAAGAGACCCAGTACTTC; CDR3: CASSEVGQETQYF
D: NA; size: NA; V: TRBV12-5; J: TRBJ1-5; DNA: TGTGCTAGTGGCAGCGCGGGAGATCAGCCCCAGCATTTT; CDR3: CASGSAGDQPQHF
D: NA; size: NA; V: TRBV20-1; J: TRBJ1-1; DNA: TGCAGTGCTCTAGACATCTCGGGAGCTTTCTTT; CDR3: CSALDISGAFF
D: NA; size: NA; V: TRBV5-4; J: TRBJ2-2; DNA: TGTGCCAGCAGCTTGGAACAGGGATACACCGGGGAGCTGTTTTTT; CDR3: CASSLEQGYTGELFF
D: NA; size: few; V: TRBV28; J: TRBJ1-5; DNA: TGTGCCATTGAGGGTTTCAATCAGCCCCAGCATTTT; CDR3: CAIEGFNQPQHF
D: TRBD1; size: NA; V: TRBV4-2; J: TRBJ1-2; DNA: TGTGCCAGCAGCCATATTGGGGGACAGGGGTATACTGACTATGGCTACACCTTC; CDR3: CASSHIGGQGYTDYGYTF
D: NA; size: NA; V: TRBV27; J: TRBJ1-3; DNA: TGTGCCAGCAGTTCAGGAGGGAGCGGAAACACCATATATTTT; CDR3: CASSSGGSGNTIYF
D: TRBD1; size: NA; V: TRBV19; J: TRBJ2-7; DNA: TGTGCCAGTAGCAGACAGGGTATGTACGAGCAGTACTTC; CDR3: CASSRQGMYEQYF
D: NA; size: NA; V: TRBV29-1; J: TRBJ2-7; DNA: TGCAGCGTTGATTCGGCAGGCTACCACGAGCAGTACTTC; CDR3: CSVDSAGYHEQYF
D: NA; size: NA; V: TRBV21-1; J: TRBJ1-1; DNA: TGTGCCAGCAGCAGCCCAACAAACACTGAAGCTTTCTTT; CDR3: CASSSPTNTEAFF
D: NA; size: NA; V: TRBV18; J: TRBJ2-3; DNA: TGTGCCAGCTCACCCGGAACAGATACGCAGTATTTT; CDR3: CASSPGTDTQYF
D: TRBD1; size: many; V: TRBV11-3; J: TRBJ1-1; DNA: TGTGCCAGCAGTCTTGGACAGGGGGCGACTGAAGCTTTCTTT; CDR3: CASSLGQGATEAFF
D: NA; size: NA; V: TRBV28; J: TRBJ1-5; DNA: TGTGCCAGCAGTTTTAGAGGGCAGCCCCAGCATTTT; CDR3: CASSFRGQPQHF
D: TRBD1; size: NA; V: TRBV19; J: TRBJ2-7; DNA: TGTGCCAGTAGTTTCCCGGGACAGGGCATCTACGAGCAGTACTTC; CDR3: CASSFPGQGIYEQYF